The 32 T cell receptor beta chains below all came from one sample that was sequenced in a study of cytomegalovirus exposure and HLA in healthy donors. Researchers ran the PCR with 60 Vbeta and 13 Jbeta primers. Using immunoSEQ multiplex PCR, the repertoire was profiled, and TCRdb retains in-frame clones only, with some absent. The sample holds 100,000 to 150,000 clones, about 80% seen once. The sample comprised PBMCs. The receptors were sampled from a man younger than 35 in good health and CMV-seronegative.

The chain couples TRBV9 to TRBJ2-1; the D gene is possibly TRBD1 (5 bases). The V gene lost 5 bases and the J gene lost 8 bases, with 14 bases spanning the gap. The V gene's germline CDR1 is SGDLS and CDR2 YYNGEE. CDR3 length: 13 amino acids. The CDR3 protein is CASSRSGFDEQFF. The CDR3 region has the DNA TGTGCCAGCAGTCGCTCAGGGTTCGATGAGCAGTTCTTC.

On this clone: Other DNA sequences in this sample translate to the same CDR3. The V and J genes are TRBV6-6 and TRBJ2-1; no clear D. The CDR3 contains 12 residues. Germline V gene sequence: CDR1 MNHNY, CDR2 SVGAGI (reference sequence). V gave up 2 bases and J gave up 7 bases, with 6 bases separating them. The DNA of the CDR3 is TGTGCCAGCAGTTACGGGCCTAATGAGCAGTTCTTC. Its translation: CASSYGPNEQFF.

The chain uses TRBV2 and TRBJ1-6; 9 bases map to TRBD1. CDR3 length: 14 amino acids. From germline, CDR1 is SNHLY and CDR2 FYNNEI. The V segment lost 1 base and the J segment 10 bases; nucleotides outside the gene matches: 2. The CDR3 protein is CASSEDRGQSPLHF. The CDR3 DNA is TGTGCCAGCAGTGAAGACAGGGGGCAATCACCCCTCCACTTT.

The chain carries TRBV2 and TRBJ2-1; D may be TRBD2 (5 bases). CDR3 length equals 15 residues. The germline V gene encodes CDR1 SNHLY and CDR2 FYNNEI. V lost 6 bases and J lost 3, with 15 bases in between. The CDR3 sequence: CASSPAFGVYNEQFF. In DNA, the CDR3 is TGTGCCAGCAGCCCGGCCTTCGGGGTCTACAATGAGCAGTTCTTC.

The genes are TRBV10-2 and TRBJ1-1; D might be TRBD1 (6 bases). The CDR3 contains 14 residues. Germline V gives CDR1 WSHSY, CDR2 SAAADI. V dropped 3 bases and J dropped 4 bases, with 12 bases sitting between them. The CDR3 nucleotides read TGCGCCAGCAGTGAAGTAGCAGGGGTCACTGAAGCTTTCTTT. Protein: CASSEVAGVTEAFF.

The J gene is TRBJ1-1, the V gene TRBV5-4, with 11 bases matching TRBD1. The trim removed 2 bases at V and 11 bases at J, leaving 11 bases unmatched. The CDR3 covers 15 residues. The V gene's germline CDR1 is SGHNT and CDR2 YYREEE (reference sequence). CDR3 nucleotides: TGTGCCAGCAGCTTAGGACAGGGGGCGCGAGTTGGGGCTTTCTTT. Protein: CASSLGQGARVGAFF.

The chain joins TRBV19 to TRBJ1-1; weak D call: TRBD1 (6 bases). V was cut by 4 bases and J by 5 bases, with 11 bases left in between. Looked up from germline, CDR1 is LNHDA and CDR2 is SQIVND (reference sequence). CDR3 size: 13 residues. CDR3 amino acids: CASSNRVGTEAFF. Written as DNA, the CDR3 is TGTGCCAGTAGTAACAGGGTAGGGACTGAAGCTTTCTTT.

The chain employs TRBV5-4 and TRBJ1-2, with D perhaps matching TRBD1 (6 bases). Trimming stripped 4 bases from V and 2 bases from J, with 15 bases between. The CDR3 totals 15 residues. Germline CDR1 and CDR2: SGHNT and YYREEE (reference sequence). CDR3 nucleotide sequence: TGTGCCAGCAGCCCGGTCGGACAGCCCAACTATGGCTACACCTTC. Protein sequence: CASSPVGQPNYGYTF.

The J gene is TRBJ2-7, the V gene TRBV25-1; 9 bases fit TRBD1. Germline V gene lookup returns CDR1 MGHDK and CDR2 SYGVNS. The CDR3 extends over 14 amino acids. The ends lost 5 bases at V and 3 bases at J; junction bases unmatched: 5. CDR3 sequence (DNA): TGTGCCAGCAGTTCCGGGACAGGGTACTACGAGCAGTACTTC. This translates into CASSSGTGYYEQYF.

This chain uses TRBV9 with TRBJ2-1; the match to TRBD2 covers 8 bases. The length of the CDR3 is 15 residues. The junction had 5 bases not matched to a gene; V was cut back by 1 base and J by 5 bases. In germline, CDR1 is SGDLS, CDR2 YYNGEE. CDR3 bases: TGTGCCAGCAGCGTAAGCGGGGGCTTCCACAATGAGCAGTTCTTC. It encodes CASSVSGGFHNEQFF.

The chain links TRBV1 to TRBJ1-5; the table assigns TRBD1, which was not confirmed against the DNA. TRBV1 counts as a pseudogene. There are 18 residues in the CDR3. DNA for the CDR3: TGCACCAGCAGCCAAGATCAACGGTGCAGGGGGTTCAATCAGCCCCAGCATTTT. Translation gives CTSSQDQRCRGFNQPQHF.

The sample holds a few counts of this clone. V usage is TRBV2 and J usage is TRBJ2-2; D may be TRBD2 (7 bases). CDR1 is SNHLY, CDR2 FYNNEI, per germline. V dropped 5 bases and J dropped 6 bases, with 19 bases sitting between them. The CDR3 sequence is 16 residues long. The CDR3 DNA is TGTGCCAGCAGTCGTGGAGAGGGGGGGCTGGCCGGGGAGCTGTTTTTT. Translating gives CASSRGEGGLAGELFF.

This clone was detected a few times. The chain uses TRBV7-9 and TRBJ2-7; 7 nucleotides match TRBD1. The ends lost 4 bases at V and 7 bases at J; junction bases unmatched: 4. The CDR3 extends over 12 amino acids. From germline, CDR1 is SEHNR and CDR2 FQNEAQ (reference sequence). The CDR3: CASSWDSLEQYF. The CDR3 DNA follows: TGTGCCAGCAGCTGGGACAGCTTAGAGCAGTACTTC.

The J gene is TRBJ1-2, the V gene TRBV7-2; TRBD1 matches at 10 bases. V shed 2 bases, J shed 5 bases, and the junction held 8 bases outside the gene matches. The CDR3 is 16 amino acids. Germline V gives CDR1 SGHTA, CDR2 FQGNSA. The CDR3 nucleotides read TGTGCCAGCAGCTTAAAGGAGAGACAGGGGGCTTATGGCTACACCTTC. Translated: CASSLKERQGAYGYTF. The full variable domain, completed using reference TRBV7-2 and TRBJ1-2, is GAGVSQSPSNKVTEKGKDVELRCDPISGHTALYWYRQSLGQGLEFLIYFQGNSAPDKSGLPSDRFSAERTGGSVSTLTIQRTQQEDSAVYLCASSLKERQGAYGYTFGSGTRLTVV.

The chain couples TRBV7-9 to TRBJ1-6; 10 bases match TRBD1. Germline values: CDR1 SEHNR, CDR2 FQNEAQ (reference sequence). There are 16 residues in the CDR3. V shed 5 bases and J 7 bases; nucleotides not matched to a gene: 8. The CDR3 nucleotides are TGTGCCAGCAGCCACCGGGACAGGGGATTGAATTCACCCCTCCACTTT. This translates into CASSHRDRGLNSPLHF.

This clone was observed a single time. The rearrangement uses TRBV6-5 and TRBJ1-2, with unresolved D. The CDR3 extends over 13 amino acids. Trimming stripped 6 bases from V and 3 bases from J, with 11 bases between. Looked up from germline, CDR1 is MNHEY and CDR2 is SVGAGI. CDR3 nucleotides: TGTGCCAGCAGACAAACGTTCGACTATGGCTACACCTTC. Translation: CASRQTFDYGYTF.

The chain links TRBV7-3 to TRBJ2-1; D is possibly TRBD2 (5 bases). V lost 6 bases to trimming and J lost 0 bases, with 21 bases between them. The germline V gene encodes CDR1 SGHTA and CDR2 FQGTGA. CDR3 size: 18 residues. The chain's CDR3 is CASSSKRRMNSSYNEQFF. DNA of the CDR3: TGTGCCAGCAGTTCTAAGCGGCGAATGAACAGCTCCTACAATGAGCAGTTCTTC.

The rearrangement links TRBV7-9 to TRBJ2-7; TRBD2 matches 12 bases. The CDR3 has 15 amino acids. V shed 5 bases and J 5 bases; nucleotides not matched to a gene: 7. CDR1 and CDR2 (germline): SEHNR, FQNEAQ (reference sequence). The CDR3 loop reads CASSPSGGALNEQYF. Here the CDR3 DNA reads TGTGCCAGCAGCCCTAGCGGGGGGGCGTTGAACGAGCAGTACTTC.

The V gene is TRBV10-3, the J gene TRBJ2-5; TRBD2 might be the D (5 bases). V gave up 0 bases and J gave up 11 bases, with 7 bases separating them. The CDR3 spans 11 residues. Germline lookup yields CDR1 ENHRY and CDR2 SYGVKD. CDR3 DNA sequence: TGTGCCATCAGTGAGTCTAGGGAGCAGTACTTC. The encoded protein is CAISESREQYF.

This clone appeared a few times. The chain is built from TRBV11-2 and TRBJ2-1, with D tentatively TRBD1 (5 bases). This CDR3 contains 12 residues. V lost 2 bases and J lost 7, with 6 bases in between. The V gene's germline CDR1 is SGHAT and CDR2 FQNNGV. The CDR3 coding sequence is TGTGCCAGCAGCTTACAGGGTAATGAGCAGTTCTTC. Protein: CASSLQGNEQFF.

The rearrangement joins TRBV6-1 to TRBJ1-5; D ambiguous. The germline CDR1 and CDR2 sequences are MNHNS and SASEGT. The CDR3 extends over 13 amino acids. Trimming pared 5 bases from V and 5 bases from J, leaving 10 bases between. CDR3 loop: CASSSRRHQPQHF. The CDR3 DNA sequence: TGTGCCAGCAGTTCAAGGCGGCATCAGCCCCAGCATTTT.

CDR3 in amino acids: CASSMRGSSTDTQYF. The CDR3 DNA reads TGTGCCAGTAGTATGAGGGGGAGTAGCACAGATACGCAGTATTTT. This rearrangement joins TRBV19 to TRBJ2-3; D might be TRBD1 (6 bases). CDR3 length: 15 residues. CDR1 is LNHDA, CDR2 SQIVND, per germline (reference sequence). Between the trimmed V and J ends, which lost 3 bases and 0 bases, there was a span of 10 bases.

V usage is TRBV7-2 and J usage is TRBJ2-5, with TRBD1 matching over 7 bases. Judging by the DNA end, TRBJ2-7 fits better; the J call may be wrong. This CDR3 is built from 13 residues. Germline V gives CDR1 SGHTA, CDR2 FQGNSA. CDR3 sequence (DNA): TGTGCCAGCAGCATGGGACAGCTTTACGAGCAGTACTTC. Translation: CASSMGQLYEQYF.

This clone was seen a few times. The V and J genes are TRBV6-5 and TRBJ2-5, with 7 positions matching TRBD1. The germline CDR1 and CDR2 sequences are MNHEY and SVGAGI. The CDR3 sequence is 14 residues long. Trimming at V came to 4 bases and at J to 5 bases, leaving 7 bases not matched to a gene. Written as DNA, the CDR3 is TGTGCCAGCAGTTTAGACAGGGTCCAGGAGACCCAGTACTTC. Translation gives CASSLDRVQETQYF.

This chain connects TRBV7-6 to TRBJ2-7; TRBD1 aligns across 10 bases. V was clipped by 1 base and J by 2 bases; unmatched bases: 14. Germline V gene lookup returns CDR1 SGHVS and CDR2 FNYEAQ. The CDR3 sequence is 19 residues long. CDR3 nucleotide sequence: TGTGCCAGCAGCTTAGGGGCCGGGACAGGGGAGAAACCCCCCTACGAGCAGTACTTC. It translates to CASSLGAGTGEKPPYEQYF.

The chain links TRBV13 to TRBJ1-3, with 7 bases that match TRBD1. The CDR3 covers 16 residues. J was trimmed by 0 bases and V by 7 bases; bases with no gene match: 9. CDR1 and CDR2 from the germline V gene are PRHDT and FYEKMQ (reference sequence). The CDR3 region has the DNA TGTGCCAGCACCAGACAGGGATTCTTCTCTGGAAACACCATATATTTT. Translation gives CASTRQGFFSGNTIYF.

The V call is TRBV9, the J call TRBJ1-2, with 8 positions matching TRBD1. The V segment lost 0 bases and the J segment 2 bases; nucleotides outside the gene matches: 3. There are 15 residues in the CDR3. From germline, CDR1 is SGDLS and CDR2 YYNGEE. The CDR3 DNA reads as TGTGCCAGCAGCGTAGTTACAGGGGGGAACTATGGCTACACCTTC. Residues: CASSVVTGGNYGYTF.

J is TRBJ2-1 and V is TRBV5-8; 10 bases line up with TRBD1. The CDR3 consists of 15 residues. Germline V gene lookup returns CDR1 SGHTS and CDR2 YDEGEE. V shed 5 bases and J 6 bases; nucleotides not matched to a gene: 8. In nucleotides, the CDR3 is TGTGCCAGCAGTGCCGGGACAGGGGAATCCAATGAGCAGTTCTTC. This sequence encodes CASSAGTGESNEQFF. Drawing the rest from reference TRBV5-8 and TRBJ2-1, the complete variable domain is EAGVTQSPTHLIKTRGQQATLRCSPISGHTSVYWYQQALGLGLQFLLWYDEGEERNRGNFPPRFSGRQFPNYSSELNVNALELEDSALYLCASSAGTGESNEQFFGPGTRLTVL.

V usage is TRBV7-9 and J usage is TRBJ1-2; D is possibly TRBD1 (6 bases). The CDR3 runs 14 residues. Trimming shortened V by 1 base and J by 8 bases, and 14 bases separated the two germline ends. Germline V CDR1 and CDR2: SEHNR, FQNEAQ (reference sequence). CDR3 sequence: CASSLVDSLGGYTF. The CDR3 DNA is TGTGCCAGCAGCTTAGTGGACAGCCTAGGAGGCTACACCTTC.

The V call is TRBV6-5, the J call TRBJ2-7; TRBD2 matches at 7 bases. The CDR3 extends over 14 amino acids. Germline CDR1 MNHEY, CDR2 SVGAGI. V was pared by 4 bases and J by 0 bases, with 3 bases of the junction left unmatched. The CDR3 region has the DNA TGTGCCAGCAGTTCCCCGGGAGGCTCCTACGAGCAGTACTTC. As protein: CASSSPGGSYEQYF.

DNA for the CDR3: TGTGCCAGCAGCTTGATAACCGAAGCGTATCAGCAGTACTTC. Residues: CASSLITEAYQQYF. The rearrangement uses TRBV5-6 and TRBJ2-7, with D unclear. The CDR3 consists of 14 residues. The V end lost 1 base, the J end lost 8 bases, and 16 bases lay between the germline ends. Germline CDR1 SGHDT, CDR2 YYEEEE.

CDR3 nucleotide sequence: TGTGCCAGCAGCCCATTTCTGGGGGCAGGGAACGGGTATCATGGCTACACCTTC. Protein product: CASSPFLGAGNGYHGYTF. The V call is TRBV14, the J call TRBJ1-2, with D perhaps matching TRBD1 (6 bases). V was clipped by 4 bases and J by 6 bases, with 27 bases between them. CDR1 is SGHDN and CDR2 is FVKESK in the germline V gene. The CDR3 has 18 amino acids.